The clone carrying this T cell receptor beta chain showed up just a few times. The data were taken from a study of blood T cell repertoires in COVID-19. Study as a whole: COVID-19 samples from acute and convalescent phases originated in the United States, Italy and Spain. T cells, B-cell-depleted T cells, or PBMCs supplied cDNA or gDNA.

The germline gives CDR1 MNHEY, CDR2 SMNVEV (reference sequence). The CDR3 sequence is 20 residues long. V lost 2 bases and J lost 0, with 20 bases in between. The table came from immunoSEQ multiplex PCR; TCRdb's copy has only in-frame clones and leaves some out. This sample has about 250,000 clones, with around 85% found just once. The sequenced sample consisted of peripheral blood. The receptor comes from a woman in her thirties or forties with active or convalescent COVID-19. The chain carries TRBV27 and TRBJ2-6; D might be TRBD1 (5 bases). CDR3 residues: CASSLIGVQGQSSGANVLTF. The CDR3 DNA is TGTGCCAGCAGTTTAATTGGGGTCCAGGGCCAAAGCTCTGGGGCCAACGTCCTGACTTTC.